These T cell receptor beta chains were read from a single sample in a study of CD8+ T cells in alopecia areata. The protocol was immunoSEQ multiplex PCR, while the TCRdb copy is restricted to in-frame clones and leaves out a portion. The sample contains 200,000 to 250,000 clones, 64% of which appear only once. Sample: CD4+ T cells sorted from blood, taken at week 4, from a patient treated with tofacitinib. The receptors were sampled from a human donor with alopecia areata. Both conserved end residues are part of each CDR3. Fields, in order: D gene, J gene, V gene, clone size, CDR3 length, CDR3 DNA, CDR3 protein. The D gene is left open where the match is weak. Part of the rows lack a size; the others show once, few, many or a class for expanded clones.

D: NA; J: TRBJ2-1; V: TRBV29-1; size: few; length: 12; DNA: TGCAGCGTCGTTGAGGGGTCTGATGAGCAGTTCTTC; CDR3: CSVVEGSDEQFF
D: NA; J: TRBJ1-5; V: TRBV7-2; size: NA; length: 14; DNA: TGTGCCAGCAGCATAGCCGGGACCCCCGGGGCCCAGCATTTT; CDR3: CASSIAGTPGAQHF
D: TRBD1; J: TRBJ2-7; V: TRBV7-2; size: NA; length: 15; DNA: TGTGCCAGCAGCTTAACCCCCGGGACAGGGTATGAGCAGTACTTC; CDR3: CASSLTPGTGYEQYF
D: NA; J: TRBJ1-1; V: TRBV29-1; size: NA; length: 14; DNA: TGCAGCGTCAGGCAGGCGAGGAGGAACACTGAAGCTTTCTTT; CDR3: CSVRQARRNTEAFF
D: NA; J: TRBJ1-5; V: TRBV5-1; size: once; length: 13; DNA: TGCGCCAGCAGCTTGTCCGGGGATCAGCCCCAGCATTTT; CDR3: CASSLSGDQPQHF
D: NA; J: TRBJ2-1; V: TRBV2; size: NA; length: 13; DNA: TGTGCCAGCAGTGAAAAGGGCAGGAATGAGCAGTTCTTC; CDR3: CASSEKGRNEQFF
D: NA; J: TRBJ2-2; V: TRBV7-2; size: once; length: 14; DNA: TGTGCCAGCAGCTTGAACATCAACACCGGGGAGCTGTTTTTT; CDR3: CASSLNINTGELFF
D: TRBD2; J: TRBJ2-1; V: TRBV30; size: NA; length: 16; DNA: TGTGCCTGGAGTGTGGTAGCGGGGATATCCTACAATGAGCAGTTCTTC; CDR3: CAWSVVAGISYNEQFF
D: NA; J: TRBJ1-1; V: TRBV19; size: NA; length: 13; DNA: TGTGCCAGTAGTATAGTGGGCGTAACTGAAGCTTTCTTT; CDR3: CASSIVGVTEAFF
D: NA; J: TRBJ1-2; V: TRBV7-2; size: NA; length: 13; DNA: TGTGCCAGCAGCTCATGGGGGGCGCAGGGCTACACCTTC; CDR3: CASSSWGAQGYTF
D: TRBD1; J: TRBJ1-5; V: TRBV2; size: NA; length: 14; DNA: TGTGCCAGCAGGCCCAACAGGGGAGGGCAGCCCCAGCATTTT; CDR3: CASRPNRGGQPQHF
D: NA; J: TRBJ1-1; V: TRBV7-2; size: once; length: 15; DNA: TGTGCCAGCACCCAGGACAGTCGGTTGGGCACTGAAGCTTTCTTT; CDR3: CASTQDSRLGTEAFF
D: TRBD1; J: TRBJ2-2; V: TRBV2; size: NA; length: 15; DNA: TGTGCCAGCAGTTGGGGGACAGCGAACACCGGGGAGCTGTTTTTT; CDR3: CASSWGTANTGELFF
D: NA; J: TRBJ2-5; V: TRBV27; size: NA; length: 15; DNA: TGTGCCAGCAGTTTATCCGTGGGGGGCCGAGAGACCCAGTACTTC; CDR3: CASSLSVGGRETQYF
D: NA; J: TRBJ1-1; V: TRBV4-3; size: few; length: 14; DNA: TGCGCCAGCAGCCAAGACAGGGTAAGCACTGAAGCTTTCTTT; CDR3: CASSQDRVSTEAFF
D: NA; J: TRBJ1-5; V: TRBV5-1; size: NA; length: 15; DNA: TGCGCCAGCAGCTTGGAGTGGGGCGCCAATCAGCCCCAGCATTTT; CDR3: CASSLEWGANQPQHF
D: NA; J: TRBJ1-2; V: TRBV25-1; size: NA; length: 13; DNA: TGTGCCAGCAGTGAATCGGGGTTGTATGGCTACACCTTC; CDR3: CASSESGLYGYTF
D: TRBD1; J: TRBJ1-1; V: TRBV9; size: NA; length: 18; DNA: TGTGCCAGCAGCGCGCCGGAACTCGCGGGACAGACGAACACTGAAGCTTTCTTT; CDR3: CASSAPELAGQTNTEAFF
D: NA; J: TRBJ2-5; V: TRBV5-6; size: NA; length: 14; DNA: TGTGCCAGCAGCTACTACCGGACAGCTGAGACCCAGTACTTC; CDR3: CASSYYRTAETQYF
D: NA; J: TRBJ2-1; V: TRBV29-1; size: few; length: 17; DNA: TGCAGCGTTGTCGGGACCCCCGAGAGGCTATCCTACAATGAGCAGTTCTTC; CDR3: CSVVGTPERLSYNEQFF
D: NA; J: TRBJ2-5; V: TRBV6-5; size: NA; length: 12; DNA: TGTGCCAGCGGCGACTTCCCCGAGACCCAGTACTTC; CDR3: CASGDFPETQYF
D: TRBD2; J: TRBJ2-5; V: TRBV27; size: few; length: 16; DNA: TGTGCCAGCAGTTCCGGACTAGCGGGCCCCGGGGAGACCCAGTACTTC; CDR3: CASSSGLAGPGETQYF
D: TRBD1; J: TRBJ1-6; V: TRBV5-4; size: NA; length: 14; DNA: TGTGCCAGCAGCCATTGGGACAGGAATTCACCCCTCCACTTT; CDR3: CASSHWDRNSPLHF
D: NA; J: TRBJ1-2; V: TRBV5-4; size: few; length: 12; DNA: TGTGCCAGCATGGGCCGGACCTATGGCTACACCTTC; CDR3: CASMGRTYGYTF
D: NA; J: TRBJ1-5; V: TRBV6-6; size: NA; length: 15; DNA: TGTGCCAGCAGTTCAGGTTCGGGGCCGGGGAGGCCCCAGCATTTT; CDR3: CASSSGSGPGRPQHF
D: NA; J: TRBJ2-5; V: TRBV11-2; size: NA; length: 15; DNA: TGTGCCAGCAGCCCAAATGCCGCAGGGTCAGAGACCCAGTACTTC; CDR3: CASSPNAAGSETQYF
D: TRBD1; J: TRBJ2-5; V: TRBV5-6; size: once; length: 11; DNA: TGTGCCAGCAGCTTGAGCCGGGACAGGGACTTC; CDR3: CASSLSRDRDF
D: NA; J: TRBJ1-1; V: TRBV2; size: NA; length: 12; DNA: TGTGCCAGCCACCAGGGAGGAACTGAAGCTTTCTTT; CDR3: CASHQGGTEAFF
D: NA; J: TRBJ2-3; V: TRBV10-3; size: NA; length: 14; DNA: TGTGCCATCAGTGGGGTCAGCCCCACAGATACGCAGTATTTT; CDR3: CAISGVSPTDTQYF
D: TRBD1; J: TRBJ2-3; V: TRBV27; size: NA; length: 12; DNA: TGTGCCAGCACCAGACAGGGAGATACGCAGTATTTT; CDR3: CASTRQGDTQYF
D: NA; J: TRBJ1-4; V: TRBV5-1; size: NA; length: 14; DNA: TGCGCCAGCAGCTTGCTGTCAACTAATGAAAAACTGTTTTTT; CDR3: CASSLLSTNEKLFF
D: NA; J: TRBJ1-2; V: TRBV30; size: once; length: 13; DNA: TGTGCCTGGAGTGTATCAGGGACGGATGGCTACACCTTC; CDR3: CAWSVSGTDGYTF
D: TRBD1; J: TRBJ2-1; V: TRBV11-2; size: NA; length: 13; DNA: TGTGCCAGCAGGCCGACAGGGACGAATGAGCAGTTCTTC; CDR3: CASRPTGTNEQFF
D: NA; J: TRBJ1-1; V: TRBV29-1; size: NA; length: 12; DNA: TGCAGCGTTGATCGAGGGTTAACTGAAGCTTTCTTT; CDR3: CSVDRGLTEAFF
D: NA; J: TRBJ1-6; V: TRBV11-2; size: few; length: 17; DNA: TGTGCCAGCAGCGGGGGGGGCCAGAGCTCCTATAATTCACCCCTCCACTTT; CDR3: CASSGGGQSSYNSPLHF
D: NA; J: TRBJ2-7; V: TRBV10-3; size: NA; length: 12; DNA: TGTGCCATCAGTGATGATAGACTTGAGCAGTACTTC; CDR3: CAISDDRLEQYF
D: NA; J: TRBJ1-2; V: TRBV4-3; size: NA; length: 16; DNA: TGCGCCAGCAGCCGAGTGAGCGGGGGATATGACTATGGCTACACCTTC; CDR3: CASSRVSGGYDYGYTF
D: NA; J: TRBJ2-5; V: TRBV9; size: once; length: 14; DNA: TGTGCCAGCAGCGTCGGCGGACTCCAAGAGACCCAGTACTTC; CDR3: CASSVGGLQETQYF
D: NA; J: TRBJ2-1; V: TRBV6-5; size: NA; length: 13; DNA: TGTGCCAGCTCCCACAGGGCATACAATGAGCAGTTCTTC; CDR3: CASSHRAYNEQFF
D: NA; J: TRBJ1-2; V: TRBV4-1; size: NA; length: 16; DNA: TGCGCCAGCAGCCACCCCTCGGGGGCCGCCTTGGGTGGCTACACCTTC; CDR3: CASSHPSGAALGGYTF
D: NA; J: TRBJ1-2; V: TRBV2; size: NA; length: 13; DNA: TGTGCCAGCAGTGATCGAGGGGTGAGCGGCTACACCTTC; CDR3: CASSDRGVSGYTF
D: TRBD2; J: TRBJ2-3; V: TRBV10-3; size: NA; length: 16; DNA: TGTGCCATCAGTGAGTCGAGAGCGGGGGGCACAGATACGCAGTATTTT; CDR3: CAISESRAGGTDTQYF
D: NA; J: TRBJ2-7; V: TRBV27; size: NA; length: 13; DNA: TGTGCCAGCAGATCCACCGGGACAAACGAGCAGTACTTC; CDR3: CASRSTGTNEQYF
D: TRBD1; J: TRBJ1-1; V: TRBV13; size: few; length: 17; DNA: TGTGCCAGCAAGGTAGTAGCTGGGACAGGGAGGAACACTGAAGCTTTCTTT; CDR3: CASKVVAGTGRNTEAFF
D: TRBD1; J: TRBJ2-1; V: TRBV29-1; size: few; length: 14; DNA: TGCAGCGTCCTAGACAGGGAGATTTTACAAGGGCAGTTCTTC; CDR3: CSVLDREILQGQFF
D: NA; J: TRBJ1-1; V: TRBV7-9; size: NA; length: 15; DNA: TGTGCCAGCAGCTTAGGCGGGTCACGAAACACTGAAGCTTTCTTT; CDR3: CASSLGGSRNTEAFF
D: TRBD2; J: TRBJ2-7; V: TRBV2; size: NA; length: 15; DNA: TGTGCCAGCAGTGGCGGGACTAGCGGGTCCTACGAGCAGTACTTC; CDR3: CASSGGTSGSYEQYF
D: NA; J: TRBJ2-5; V: TRBV7-6; size: once; length: 15; DNA: TGTGCCAGCAGCTTAGGGGCAGGGTATGGGGAGACCCAGTACTTC; CDR3: CASSLGAGYGETQYF
D: NA; J: TRBJ1-6; V: TRBV7-2; size: few; length: 14; DNA: TGTGCCAGCAGCCCCGGGACACTAACTTTAATCCTCCACTTT; CDR3: CASSPGTLTLILHF
D: NA; J: TRBJ2-5; V: TRBV25-1; size: NA; length: 13; DNA: TGTGCCAGCAGGTGGTCAGGCCGGGAGACCCAGTACTTC; CDR3: CASRWSGRETQYF
D: NA; J: TRBJ1-2; V: TRBV30; size: NA; length: 12; DNA: TGTGCCTGGAGTAGGGATATGGAAGGCTACACCTTC; CDR3: CAWSRDMEGYTF
D: NA; J: TRBJ2-2; V: TRBV10-3; size: NA; length: 16; DNA: TGTGCCATCAGTGAGGCAGGGATGATGCACACCGGGGAGCTGTTTTTT; CDR3: CAISEAGMMHTGELFF
D: NA; J: TRBJ2-3; V: TRBV7-9; size: NA; length: 13; DNA: TGTGCCAGCTCCAGGAGGGCTGCAGATACGCAGTATTTT; CDR3: CASSRRAADTQYF
D: NA; J: TRBJ2-3; V: TRBV27; size: few; length: 13; DNA: TGTGCCAGCCGGAGGGTAGCAACAGATACGCAGTATTTT; CDR3: CASRRVATDTQYF